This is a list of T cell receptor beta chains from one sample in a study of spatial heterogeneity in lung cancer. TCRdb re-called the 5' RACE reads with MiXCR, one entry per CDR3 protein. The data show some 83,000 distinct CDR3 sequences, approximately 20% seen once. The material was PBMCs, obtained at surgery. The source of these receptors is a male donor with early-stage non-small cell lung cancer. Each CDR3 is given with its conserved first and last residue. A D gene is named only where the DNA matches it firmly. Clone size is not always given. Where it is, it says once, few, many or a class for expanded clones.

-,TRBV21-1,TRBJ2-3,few,CAGVRDTRTDTQYF,TGTGCCGGGGTCCGGGACACCCGCACAGATACGCAGTATTTT
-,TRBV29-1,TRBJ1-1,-,CSVDVAARGNTEAFF,TGCAGCGTTGACGTGGCCGCCCGGGGTAACACTGAAGCTTTCTTT
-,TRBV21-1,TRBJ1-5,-,CASRPKTGGYSNQPQHF,TGTGCCAGCAGACCCAAGACAGGGGGATATAGCAATCAGCCCCAGCATTTT
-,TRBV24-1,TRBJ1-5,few,CATSDSGRMSNQPQHF,TGTGCCACCAGTGATTCGGGACGGATGAGCAATCAGCCCCAGCATTTT
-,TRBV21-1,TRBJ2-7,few,CASHPPLGAYEQYF,TGTGCCAGCCATCCCCCCCTGGGCGCCTACGAGCAGTACTTC
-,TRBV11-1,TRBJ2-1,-,CASSLVASHSGEQFF,TGTGCCAGCAGCTTAGTAGCGTCGCACAGTGGTGAGCAGTTCTTC
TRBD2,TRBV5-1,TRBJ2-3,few,CASSPRTSGPSTDTQYF,TGCGCCAGCAGCCCGCGGACTAGCGGGCCTAGCACAGATACGCAGTATTTT
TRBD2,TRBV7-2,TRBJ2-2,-,CASSLVGGANTGELFF,TGTGCCAGCAGCTTAGTGGGAGGGGCGAACACCGGGGAGCTGTTTTTT
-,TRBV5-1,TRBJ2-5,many,CASSRQETQYF,TGTGCCAGCAGCCGTCAAGAGACCCAGTACTTC
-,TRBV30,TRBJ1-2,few,CAWSDQEGYGYTF,TGTGCCTGGAGCGATCAGGAGGGCTATGGCTACACCTTC